This is a list of T cell receptor beta chains from one sample in a study of cytomegalovirus exposure and HLA in healthy donors. The table came from immunoSEQ multiplex PCR; TCRdb's copy has only in-frame clones and leaves some out. The sample consists of some 200,000 clones, approximately 88% of them appearing once. Sequences were obtained from PBMCs. These receptors were taken from a boy aged 2 to 10 in good health and CMV-seronegative. CDR3s include the opening cysteine and the closing phenylalanine or tryptophan. The order of the fields is D gene, V gene, clone size, J gene, CDR3 length, CDR3 DNA, CDR3 protein. The D gene is left open where the match is weak. Rows give clone size only sometimes, using once, few, many, or a class for an expanded clone.

-,TRBV9,-,TRBJ2-1,14,TGTGCCAGCAGCGCACGTACAGGGTACAATGAGCAGTTCTTC,CASSARTGYNEQFF
-,TRBV7-9,-,TRBJ2-1,12,TGTTCCAGCAGCTTAGGGGGGGATGAGCAGTTCTTC,CSSSLGGDEQFF
-,TRBV5-8,-,TRBJ2-1,14,TGTGCCAGCAGCTTTTCCAGGGGCTACAATGAGCAGTTCTTC,CASSFSRGYNEQFF
-,TRBV2,-,TRBJ2-7,11,TGTGCCAGCAGTGAAGCTAGCGAGCAGTACTTC,CASSEASEQYF
-,TRBV11-2,-,TRBJ2-1,15,TGTGCCAGCAGCCTACTCCTTAGCGGATACAATGAGCAGTTCTTC,CASSLLLSGYNEQFF
TRBD1,TRBV7-2,-,TRBJ1-6,14,TGTGCCAGCAGCAAAACAGGGGTCCTTGGTACCCTCCACTTT,CASSKTGVLGTLHF
-,TRBV11-2,once,TRBJ1-1,15,TGTGCCAGCAGCTTAGATCCGGGGGGGAACACTGAAGCTTTCTTT,CASSLDPGGNTEAFF
-,TRBV2,-,TRBJ1-6,13,TGTGCCAGCACGAGGAACTATAATTCACCCCTCCACTTT,CASTRNYNSPLHF
TRBD1,TRBV27,-,TRBJ1-1,14,TGTGCCAGCAAACGTCGGGACAGGGACACTGAAGCTTTCTTT,CASKRRDRDTEAFF
-,TRBV23-1,few,TRBJ2-6,17,TGCGCCAGCAGTCAATTGGTGGGGAGCTCTGGGGCCAACGTCCTGACTTTC,CASSQLVGSSGANVLTF
-,TRBV2,-,TRBJ2-5,17,TGTGCCAGCAGTGAATTTCCGACAATTACCACCCAAGAGACCCAGTACTTC,CASSEFPTITTQETQYF
TRBD1,TRBV7-9,-,TRBJ2-7,14,TGTGCCAGCAGCTGGGACAGGGCCTCCTACGAGCAGTACTTC,CASSWDRASYEQYF
TRBD1,TRBV5-1,-,TRBJ2-1,18,TGCGCCAGCAGCTTGGACCCATTCCGGGACAGGAGATACAATGAGCAGTTCTTC,CASSLDPFRDRRYNEQFF
-,TRBV7-6,-,TRBJ2-3,17,TGTGCCAGCAGCTTAGCCCCCAGAGAGCGGAGCACAGATACGCAGTATTTT,CASSLAPRERSTDTQYF
-,TRBV5-1,-,TRBJ2-7,15,TGCGCCAGCCCCCGGGAGGGACAGAGCTCCTACGAGCAGTACTTC,CASPREGQSSYEQYF
TRBD2,TRBV5-1,once,TRBJ2-5,17,TGCGCCAGCAGCACGGGGACTAGCGGGCTCATCCAAGAGACCCAGTACTTC,CASSTGTSGLIQETQYF
TRBD2,TRBV10-2,once,TRBJ2-3,16,TGCGCCAGCAGTGAAGGTAGCGGGGGGGGCACAGATACGCAGTATTTT,CASSEGSGGGTDTQYF
-,TRBV13,-,TRBJ2-7,13,TGTGCCAGCAGCTTATTCAGGGGATACGAGCAGTACTTC,CASSLFRGYEQYF
-,TRBV11-2,-,TRBJ2-7,14,TGTGCCAGCAGCTTAGCGACTAGATCCTACGAGCAGTACTTC,CASSLATRSYEQYF
-,TRBV6-5,-,TRBJ2-7,15,TGTGCCAGCAGTTACTCCCCCCCGAGCTCCTACGAGCAGTACTTC,CASSYSPPSSYEQYF
TRBD2,TRBV7-2,-,TRBJ2-7,17,TGTGCCAGCAGCTTAGTTCCTAGCGGGAGGGGACTTTACGAGCAGTACTTC,CASSLVPSGRGLYEQYF
-,TRBV7-8,-,TRBJ2-7,15,TGTGCCAGCAGCTTAGCGAACGGGGGAGCCTACGAGCAGTACTTC,CASSLANGGAYEQYF
TRBD1,TRBV7-8,-,TRBJ1-2,14,TGTGCCAGCAGCTTTGATGACAGGGAAGGTGGCTACACCTTC,CASSFDDREGGYTF
TRBD1,TRBV7-9,-,TRBJ2-7,13,TGTGCCAGCAGCTGGGGACAGGGCTACGAGCAGTACTTC,CASSWGQGYEQYF
-,TRBV11-2,-,TRBJ2-1,14,TGTGCCAGCAGCTTAGGAGTGGCCTACAATGAGCAGTTCTTC,CASSLGVAYNEQFF
-,TRBV6-1,once,TRBJ2-2,14,TGTGCCAGCCTGAGGGGGGGGCCCACCGGGGAGCTGTTTTTT,CASLRGGPTGELFF
-,TRBV21-1,-,TRBJ1-5,21,TGTGCCAGCAGCCAAATCGTCCCCGAGGCAGCGAAAGATTATAGCAATCAGCCCCAGCATTTT,CASSQIVPEAAKDYSNQPQHF
-,TRBV2,once,TRBJ2-7,12,TGTGCCAGCAGAGGCAGGGCCTCCGAGCAGTACTTC,CASRGRASEQYF
TRBD1,TRBV11-3,-,TRBJ2-7,14,TGTGCCAGCAGCCCGATGGGACAGGGAAACGAGCAGTACTTC,CASSPMGQGNEQYF
-,TRBV2,-,TRBJ1-2,11,TGTGCCAGCAGCCTGGGGGGGGGCTACACCTTC,CASSLGGGYTF
-,TRBV15,-,TRBJ2-1,14,TGTGCCACCAGCAGAGATCGTGGTGGAGATGAGCAGTTCTTC,CATSRDRGGDEQFF
-,TRBV5-6,once,TRBJ1-2,14,TGTGCCAGCAGCTTAAGACCCGACGGGTATGGCTACACCTTC,CASSLRPDGYGYTF
-,TRBV6-1,few,TRBJ1-6,14,TGTGCCAGCAGTGTGGACAGCTATAATTCACCCCTCCACTTT,CASSVDSYNSPLHF
-,TRBV7-9,-,TRBJ1-1,15,TGTGCCAGCAGCTTAGTATCGGGGATGAACACTGAAGCTTTCTTT,CASSLVSGMNTEAFF
-,TRBV5-4,-,TRBJ2-7,13,TGTGCCAGCAGCCACTTGAGCACGGACGAGCAGTACTTC,CASSHLSTDEQYF
TRBD1,TRBV30,-,TRBJ2-2,14,TGTGCCTGGAGCCCAGGGGGCGCCGGCGGGGAGCTGTTTTTT,CAWSPGGAGGELFF
TRBD2,TRBV19,once,TRBJ2-3,14,TGTGCCAGTAGTCTCCTAGCGGGGGGAGATACGCAGTATTTT,CASSLLAGGDTQYF
TRBD2,TRBV7-2,-,TRBJ2-3,16,TGTGCCAGCAGCCTGAATAGCGGGGGGCCCGTAGATACGCAGTATTTT,CASSLNSGGPVDTQYF
-,TRBV27,-,TRBJ1-5,13,TGTGCCAGCAGTTTGAGGGAAAGCCAGCCCCAGCATTTT,CASSLRESQPQHF
-,TRBV25-1,-,TRBJ1-4,13,TGTGCCAGCAGTGACAGGAAAGGTGAAAAACTGTTTTTT,CASSDRKGEKLFF
TRBD2,TRBV30,-,TRBJ2-5,11,TGTGCCCGGACTAGCTTGCAGACCCAGTACTTC,CARTSLQTQYF
TRBD1,TRBV19,-,TRBJ2-3,15,TGTGCCAGTAGTATCGGGACAGGAGACACAGATACGCAGTATTTT,CASSIGTGDTDTQYF
-,TRBV12-2,-,TRBJ1-2,16,TGTGCAAGTCGCTTAGAGTCGGGACAGGGCCTCTATGGCTACACCTTC,CASRLESGQGLYGYTF
TRBD2,TRBV7-3,-,TRBJ2-1,14,TGTGCCAGCTCCTACGCGGGGGGGAACAATGAGCAGTTCTTC,CASSYAGGNNEQFF
TRBD1,TRBV5-1,-,TRBJ1-3,18,TGCGCCAGCAGCTTATCACCGGGACAGGGTTTTTCTGGAAACACCATATATTTT,CASSLSPGQGFSGNTIYF
TRBD2,TRBV2,-,TRBJ2-5,15,TGTGCCAGCAGTGAAGTAGCGGGGGGAGGAGAGACCCAGTACTTC,CASSEVAGGGETQYF
-,TRBV30,-,TRBJ1-2,14,TGTGCCTGGTTCGGAGGAGGGCTGAACTATGGCTACACCTTC,CAWFGGGLNYGYTF
TRBD1,TRBV11-2,-,TRBJ2-6,17,TGTGCCAGCAGCCCCGCCAGGGGGTTATCTGGGGCCAACGTCCTGACTTTC,CASSPARGLSGANVLTF
-,TRBV4-2,-,TRBJ2-7,14,TGTGCCAGCAGCCAAGATTCCACTCCGGGCGAGCAGTACTTC,CASSQDSTPGEQYF
TRBD2,TRBV6-5,-,TRBJ2-1,15,TGTGCCAGCCGCGGCGGGAGGGCCCCGTCCAATGAGCAGTTCTTC,CASRGGRAPSNEQFF
-,TRBV2,few,TRBJ2-3,15,TGTGCCAGCAGAGTAACGGGGGGCCGGGCAGATACGCAGTATTTT,CASRVTGGRADTQYF
TRBD2,TRBV30,few,TRBJ2-7,16,TGTGCCTGGAGTGTAACCTCGGCGGGGCAGCGGGGTGAGCAGTACTTC,CAWSVTSAGQRGEQYF
-,TRBV6-6,few,TRBJ1-1,14,TGTGCCAGCAGCCCCACAGAGATCAACACTGAAGCTTTCTTT,CASSPTEINTEAFF
TRBD1,TRBV15,-,TRBJ1-2,16,TGTGCCACCAGCAGAGTTGGACAGGGGGTAAACTATGGCTACACCTTC,CATSRVGQGVNYGYTF